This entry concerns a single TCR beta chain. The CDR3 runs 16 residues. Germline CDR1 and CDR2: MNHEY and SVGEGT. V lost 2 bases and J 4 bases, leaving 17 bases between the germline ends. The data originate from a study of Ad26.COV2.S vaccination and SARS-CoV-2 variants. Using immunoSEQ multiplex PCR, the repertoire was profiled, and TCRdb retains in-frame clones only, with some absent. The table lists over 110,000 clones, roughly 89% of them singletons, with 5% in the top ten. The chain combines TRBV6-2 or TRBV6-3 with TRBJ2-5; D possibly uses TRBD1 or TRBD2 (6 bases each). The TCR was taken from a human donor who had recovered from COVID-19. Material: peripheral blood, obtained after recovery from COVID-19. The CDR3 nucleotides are TGTGCCAGCAGTTACCGCCGGGGGCCCCCGGGAGAGACCCAGTACTTC. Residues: CASSYRRGPPGETQYF.